This TCR beta chain was sequenced in a study of blood T cell repertoires in COVID-19. Study information: Sites across the United States, Italy and Spain contributed samples from acute and convalescent COVID-19. T cells, B-cell-depleted T cells, or PBMCs provided the cDNA or gDNA that served as material.

Seattle-derived patients entered the study during active infection and were followed longitudinally. As processed by the authors: For nucleated cells, counts were estimated from reference gene primer amplification. Clones were sequenced by immunoSEQ multiplex PCR, and TCRdb holds only the in-frame ones, with some missing. V, J and clone size are those of that table, while D and trimming were read from the DNA. Of 390,000 or so clones detected, around 90% appear once; the ten largest clones hold about 2.9%. The V and J ends lost 4 bases and 4 bases respectively, with 14 bases between them. The CDR3 sequence is 15 residues long. CDR1 is KGHSH and CDR2 is LQKENI in the germline V gene.

This clonotype originated in a woman in her 30s with COVID-19, enrolled during active disease. The source material was peripheral blood. The chain uses TRBV18 and TRBJ1-5, with TRBD1 as a possible D gene (5 bases). The CDR3 nucleotides are TGTGCCAGCTCACGCGGTGGCGCAGGGAATCAGCCCCAGCATTTT. Translated, it gives CASSRGGAGNQPQHF.